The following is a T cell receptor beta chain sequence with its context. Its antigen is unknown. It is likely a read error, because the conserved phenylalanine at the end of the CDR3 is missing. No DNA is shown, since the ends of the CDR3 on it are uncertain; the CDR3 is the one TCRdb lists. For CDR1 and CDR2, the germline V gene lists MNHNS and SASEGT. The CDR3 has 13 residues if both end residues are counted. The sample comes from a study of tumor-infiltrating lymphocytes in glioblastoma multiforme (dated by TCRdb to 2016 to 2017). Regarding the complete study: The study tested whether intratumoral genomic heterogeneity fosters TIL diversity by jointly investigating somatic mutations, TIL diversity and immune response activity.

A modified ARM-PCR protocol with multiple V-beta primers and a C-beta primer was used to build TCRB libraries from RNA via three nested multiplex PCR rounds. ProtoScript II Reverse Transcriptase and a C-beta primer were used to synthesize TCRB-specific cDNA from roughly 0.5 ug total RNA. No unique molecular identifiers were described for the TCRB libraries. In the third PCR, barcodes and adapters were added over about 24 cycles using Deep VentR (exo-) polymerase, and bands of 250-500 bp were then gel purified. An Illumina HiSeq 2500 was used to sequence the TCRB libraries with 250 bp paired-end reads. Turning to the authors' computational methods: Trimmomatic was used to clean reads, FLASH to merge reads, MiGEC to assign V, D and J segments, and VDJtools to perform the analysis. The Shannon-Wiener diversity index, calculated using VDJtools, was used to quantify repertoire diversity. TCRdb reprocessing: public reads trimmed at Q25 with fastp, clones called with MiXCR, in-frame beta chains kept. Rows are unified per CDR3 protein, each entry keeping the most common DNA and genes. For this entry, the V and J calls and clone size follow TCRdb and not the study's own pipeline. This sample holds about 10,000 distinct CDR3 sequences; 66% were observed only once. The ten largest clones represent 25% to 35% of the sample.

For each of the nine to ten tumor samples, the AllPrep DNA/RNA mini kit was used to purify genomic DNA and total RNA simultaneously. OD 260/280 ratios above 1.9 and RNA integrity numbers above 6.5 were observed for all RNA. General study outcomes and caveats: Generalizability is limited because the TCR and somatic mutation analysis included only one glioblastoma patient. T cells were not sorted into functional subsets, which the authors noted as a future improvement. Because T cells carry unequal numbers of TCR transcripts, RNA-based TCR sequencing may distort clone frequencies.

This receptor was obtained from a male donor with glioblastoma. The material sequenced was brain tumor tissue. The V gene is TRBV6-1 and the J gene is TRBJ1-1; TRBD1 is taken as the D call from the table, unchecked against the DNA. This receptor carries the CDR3 CASSLNRDTEALL.